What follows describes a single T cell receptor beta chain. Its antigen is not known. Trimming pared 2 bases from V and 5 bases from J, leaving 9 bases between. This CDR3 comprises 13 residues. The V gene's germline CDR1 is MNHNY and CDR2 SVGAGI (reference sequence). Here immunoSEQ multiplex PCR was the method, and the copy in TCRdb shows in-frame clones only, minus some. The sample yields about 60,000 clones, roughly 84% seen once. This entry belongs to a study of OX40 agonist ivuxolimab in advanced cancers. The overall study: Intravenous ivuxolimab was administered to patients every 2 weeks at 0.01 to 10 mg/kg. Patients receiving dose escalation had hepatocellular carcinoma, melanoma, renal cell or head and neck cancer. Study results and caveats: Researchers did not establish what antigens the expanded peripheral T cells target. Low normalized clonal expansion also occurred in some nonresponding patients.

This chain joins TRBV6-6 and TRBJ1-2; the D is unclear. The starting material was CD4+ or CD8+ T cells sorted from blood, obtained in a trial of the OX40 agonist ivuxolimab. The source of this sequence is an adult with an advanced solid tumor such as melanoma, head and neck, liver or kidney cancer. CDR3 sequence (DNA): TGTGCCAGCAGTTACGAAGGTAGATATGGCTACACCTTC. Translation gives CASSYEGRYGYTF.